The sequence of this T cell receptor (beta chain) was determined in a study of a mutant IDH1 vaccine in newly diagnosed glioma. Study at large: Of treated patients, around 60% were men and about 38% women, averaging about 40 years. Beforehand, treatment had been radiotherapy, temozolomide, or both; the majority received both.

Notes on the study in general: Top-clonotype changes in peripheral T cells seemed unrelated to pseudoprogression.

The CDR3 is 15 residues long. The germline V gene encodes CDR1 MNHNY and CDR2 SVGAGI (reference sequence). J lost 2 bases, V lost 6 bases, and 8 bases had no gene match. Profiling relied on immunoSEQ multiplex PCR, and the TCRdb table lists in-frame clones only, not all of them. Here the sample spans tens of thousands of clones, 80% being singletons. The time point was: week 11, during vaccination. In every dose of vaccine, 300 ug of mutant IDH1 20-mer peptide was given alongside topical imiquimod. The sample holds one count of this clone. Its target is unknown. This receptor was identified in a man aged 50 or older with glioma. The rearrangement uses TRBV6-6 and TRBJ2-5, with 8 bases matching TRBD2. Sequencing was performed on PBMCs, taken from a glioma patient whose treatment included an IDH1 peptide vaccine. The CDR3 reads CASSGGGHPQETQYF. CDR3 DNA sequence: TGTGCCAGCAGCGGCGGGGGGCACCCTCAAGAGACCCAGTACTTC.